The present TCR beta chain was sequenced within a study of cytomegalovirus exposure and HLA in healthy donors. CDR1 is MNHEY and CDR2 is SMNVEV in the germline V gene (reference sequence). V was clipped by 4 bases and J by 5 bases, with 8 bases between them. The CDR3 runs 13 residues. 13 Jbeta primers and 60 Vbeta primers were used for the PCR. Clones were read by immunoSEQ multiplex PCR, and TCRdb kept only the in-frame ones, dropping some. The sample carries over 100,000 clones, about three quarters recorded once. The receptor's source is a woman in her 30s in good health and CMV-seropositive. The specimen was PBMCs. V gene TRBV27 combines with J gene TRBJ1-4; D is possibly TRBD1 (5 bases). In nucleotides, the CDR3 is TGTGCCAGCAGTTGGGGGGGGAATGAAAAACTGTTTTTT. As protein: CASSWGGNEKLFF.